The sample holds many counts of the clone carrying this T cell receptor (beta chain). Its antigen is not identified. Germline V gene data show CDR1 as MNHEY and CDR2 as SVGAGI. The germline V and J ends were trimmed by 2 bases and 4 bases, with 6 bases remaining between them. The CDR3 consists of 13 residues. This entry comes from a study of CD8 T cells in ankylosing spondylitis. Overall study results and limits: In reactive arthritis synovial fluid and blood, some motif variants had been reported before.

The TCR beta libraries were generated through quantitative 5'-RACE incorporating molecular barcodes. TCRdb independently ran MiXCR on the 5' RACE reads; one entry per CDR3 protein. Counted here are around 30,000 distinct CDR3 sequences, 7.2% occurring once; the ten biggest clones make up over 9.5%. This rearrangement joins TRBV6-5 to TRBJ2-1; the D call may be TRBD1 or TRBD2 (5 bases each). The sequence derives from a male donor with ankylosing spondylitis or in good health (not recorded which). The sequenced sample consisted of blood, either unsorted or a sorted T cell fraction (not recorded which). CDR3 sequence: CASSYGGYNEQFF. The CDR3 coding sequence is TGTGCCAGCAGTTACGGGGGATACAATGAGCAGTTCTTC.